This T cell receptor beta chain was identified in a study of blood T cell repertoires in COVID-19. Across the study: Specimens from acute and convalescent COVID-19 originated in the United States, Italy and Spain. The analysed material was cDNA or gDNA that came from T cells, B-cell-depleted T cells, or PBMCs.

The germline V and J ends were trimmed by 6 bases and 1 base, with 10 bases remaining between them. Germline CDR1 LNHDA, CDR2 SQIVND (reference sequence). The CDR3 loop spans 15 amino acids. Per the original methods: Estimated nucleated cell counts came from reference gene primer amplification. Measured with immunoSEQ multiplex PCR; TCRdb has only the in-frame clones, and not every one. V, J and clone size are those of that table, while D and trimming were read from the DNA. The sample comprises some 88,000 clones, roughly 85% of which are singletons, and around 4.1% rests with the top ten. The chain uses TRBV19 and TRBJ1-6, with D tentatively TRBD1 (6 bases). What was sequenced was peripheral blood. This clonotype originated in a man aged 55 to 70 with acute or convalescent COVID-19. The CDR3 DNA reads TGTGCCAGTAGCGTGCAGGGGTCCTATAATTCACCCCTCCACTTT. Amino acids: CASSVQGSYNSPLHF.